The rows below give T cell receptor beta chains drawn from one sample of a study of blood T cell repertoires in COVID-19. Profiling relied on immunoSEQ multiplex PCR, and the TCRdb table lists in-frame clones only, not all of them. Among 140,000 to 150,000 clones listed, 84% were seen once. The sequenced sample consisted of peripheral blood. Receptors originate from a human donor in a cohort sampled during active COVID-19. CDR3s include the opening cysteine and the closing phenylalanine or tryptophan. The D gene is left open where the match is weak. Expanded clones are given a class, and other clones once, few, many or no size at all.

d_call,j_call,v_call,clone_size,cdr3_length,cdr3_aa,cdr3_nt
NA,TRBJ1-2,TRBV29-1,NA,15,CSVADPGLPNYGYTF,TGCAGCGTGGCCGATCCGGGACTCCCTAACTATGGCTACACCTTC
NA,TRBJ1-1,TRBV7-9,NA,11,CASSETFGAFF,TGTGCCAGCAGCGAAACCTTCGGAGCTTTCTTT
NA,TRBJ2-3,TRBV3-1/TRBV3-2,NA,12,CASSPQQDTQYF,TGTGCCAGCAGCCCCCAACAAGATACGCAGTATTTT
NA,TRBJ1-2,TRBV5-1,NA,15,CASSLGNGGNYGYTF,TGCGCCAGCAGCTTGGGAAATGGGGGGAATTATGGCTACACCTTC
NA,TRBJ1-4,TRBV7-8,NA,15,CASSLLAGNGEKLFF,TGTGCCAGCAGCTTGTTGGCAGGGAATGGTGAAAAACTGTTTTTT
NA,TRBJ1-6,TRBV7-2,NA,13,CASSTRLNSPLHF,TGTGCCAGCAGCACCCGACTTAATTCACCCCTCCACTTT
NA,TRBJ1-1,TRBV19,NA,14,CASSTVRGNTEAFF,TGTGCCAGTAGTACCGTTCGGGGGAACACTGAAGCTTTCTTT
TRBD2,TRBJ2-3,TRBV4-2,NA,16,CASSQDGLAGTDTQYF,TGTGCCAGCAGCCAAGATGGGCTAGCGGGCACAGATACGCAGTATTTT
NA,TRBJ1-3,TRBV11-2,NA,14,CATPGGGSGNTIYF,TGTGCCACCCCGGGAGGGGGCTCTGGAAACACCATATATTTT
NA,TRBJ1-6,TRBV28,NA,15,CASSQGGVAVKALHF,TGTGCCAGCAGTCAAGGGGGTGTGGCGGTAAAGGCCCTCCACTTT
TRBD1,TRBJ2-5,TRBV7-2,NA,13,CAERGPTQETQYF,TGTGCCGAGAGGGGGCCAACTCAAGAGACCCAGTACTTC
NA,TRBJ1-1,TRBV28,once,14,CASSGHRGSTEAFF,TGTGCCAGCAGTGGCCATCGGGGGAGCACTGAAGCTTTCTTT
TRBD1,TRBJ1-2,TRBV12-3/TRBV12-4,NA,13,CASSPGQTYGYTF,TGTGCCAGCAGTCCGGGACAGACGTATGGCTACACCTTC
NA,TRBJ2-7,TRBV3-1/TRBV3-2,NA,15,CASSQSSGSSYEQYF,TGTGCCAGCAGCCAGTCAAGTGGGAGCTCCTACGAGCAGTACTTC
NA,TRBJ2-7,TRBV9,NA,12,CASSVEESKQYF,TGTGCCAGCAGCGTTGAGGAAAGCAAGCAGTACTTC
NA,TRBJ1-4,TRBV6-6,NA,16,CASSYEGGATNEKLFF,TGTGCCAGCAGTTACGAAGGGGGAGCAACTAATGAAAAACTGTTTTTT
TRBD2,TRBJ2-3,TRBV10-1,NA,15,CASSDLGLATDTQYF,TGCGCCAGCAGTGATTTGGGACTAGCCACAGATACGCAGTATTTT
NA,TRBJ2-7,TRBV7-2,NA,12,CASSQTRYEQYF,TGTGCCAGCAGCCAGACACGATACGAGCAGTACTTC
TRBD1,TRBJ2-4,TRBV19,NA,16,CASSPRQGLAKNIQYF,TGTGCCAGTAGTCCCCGACAGGGTCTAGCCAAAAACATTCAGTACTTC
NA,TRBJ2-6,TRBV9,NA,13,CASGRAGANVLTF,TGTGCCAGCGGGCGGGCTGGGGCCAACGTCCTGACTTTC
TRBD1,TRBJ2-5,TRBV11-3,once,15,CASSFSGTGRETQYF,TGTGCCAGCAGCTTCTCCGGGACAGGGAGGGAGACCCAGTACTTC
NA,TRBJ2-2,TRBV7-8,NA,12,CASSSSTGELFF,TGTGCCAGCAGCTCCAGCACCGGGGAGCTGTTTTTT
TRBD1,TRBJ1-2,TRBV11-3,NA,15,CASSPQTGLGYGYTF,TGTGCCAGCAGCCCTCAGACAGGGCTGGGGTATGGCTACACCTTC
TRBD2,TRBJ2-5,TRBV11-2,NA,13,CASSPPSGETQYF,TGTGCCAGCAGCCCACCTAGCGGGGAGACCCAGTACTTC
NA,TRBJ1-6,TRBV7-6,NA,17,CASSLKVGGSYNSPLHF,TGTGCCAGCAGCTTAAAAGTGGGGGGCTCCTATAATTCACCCCTCCACTTT
TRBD1,TRBJ1-1,TRBV5-1,NA,13,CASSPGGHTEAFF,TGCGCCAGCTCTCCAGGGGGTCACACTGAAGCTTTCTTT
NA,TRBJ2-2,TRBV4-1,NA,15,CASSQEQGRTGELFF,TGCGCCAGCAGCCAAGAACAGGGTAGGACCGGGGAGCTGTTTTTT
NA,TRBJ1-2,TRBV5-4,NA,14,CASSSGLRTKGYTF,TGTGCCAGCAGCTCCGGACTTCGAACGAAGGGCTACACCTTC
NA,TRBJ2-7,TRBV28,NA,13,CASSLAGGYEQYF,TGTGCCAGCAGTTTAGCCGGGGGCTACGAGCAGTACTTC
TRBD2,TRBJ2-3,TRBV29-1,NA,16,CSVRGANGGSADTQYF,TGCAGCGTTAGAGGGGCAAACGGGGGGTCCGCAGATACGCAGTATTTT
NA,TRBJ1-2,TRBV2,NA,13,CASSEKRMSGYTF,TGTGCCAGCAGTGAAAAGCGCATGAGCGGCTACACCTTC
TRBD1,TRBJ2-3,TRBV5-1,NA,16,CASSLFTGEATDTQYF,TGCGCCAGCAGCTTATTCACAGGGGAAGCCACAGATACGCAGTATTTT
TRBD2,TRBJ2-2,TRBV6-5,once,15,CASRDRGGPTGELFF,TGTGCCAGCAGGGACCGGGGGGGACCGACCGGGGAGCTGTTTTTT
NA,TRBJ1-5,TRBV5-8,NA,15,CASSLELPSNQPQHF,TGTGCCAGCAGCTTGGAACTTCCTAGCAATCAGCCCCAGCATTTT
TRBD1,TRBJ1-5,TRBV6-5,NA,14,CASLPTGANQPQHF,TGTGCCAGCCTACCCACAGGGGCGAATCAGCCCCAGCATTTT
NA,TRBJ2-7,TRBV21-1,once,15,CASSKETSGAYEQYF,TGTGCCAGCAGCAAAGAAACCTCAGGGGCCTACGAGCAGTACTTC
NA,TRBJ2-3,TRBV16,NA,15,CASSLGELSTDTQYF,TGTGCCAGCAGCCTCGGGGAGCTGAGCACAGATACGCAGTATTTT
TRBD2,TRBJ2-6,TRBV7-9,NA,19,CASPTRGGGFRSGANVLTF,TGTGCCAGTCCGACCCGTGGCGGGGGATTTCGCTCTGGGGCCAACGTCCTGACTTTC
NA,TRBJ2-1,TRBV2,NA,13,CATSEGARNEQFF,TGTGCCACCTCGGAGGGGGCGCGGAATGAGCAGTTCTTC
NA,TRBJ2-1,TRBV27,NA,15,CASSLSKSQVDEQFF,TGTGCCAGCAGTTTATCGAAGTCCCAGGTTGATGAGCAGTTCTTC
NA,TRBJ2-3,TRBV19,few,13,CASRGDFTDTQYF,TGTGCCAGTAGGGGGGACTTCACAGATACGCAGTATTTT
TRBD1,TRBJ2-7,TRBV6-5,NA,12,CAAGTGILEQYF,TGTGCCGCCGGGACAGGGATTCTCGAGCAGTACTTC
NA,TRBJ1-1,TRBV6-2/TRBV6-3,NA,17,CASSYPAPQGLNTEAFF,TGTGCCAGCAGTTACCCCGCCCCCCAGGGGCTGAACACTGAAGCTTTCTTT
NA,TRBJ2-1,TRBV6-6,NA,16,CASSYLDRSSYNEQFF,TGTGCCAGCAGTTACTTAGACAGGAGCTCCTACAATGAGCAGTTCTTC
TRBD1,TRBJ1-2,TRBV7-2,NA,14,CASSSAQGDYGYTF,TGTGCCAGCAGCTCCGCACAGGGGGACTATGGCTACACCTTC
TRBD1,TRBJ1-1,TRBV5-1,NA,14,CASSSQGGLAEAFF,TGCGCCAGCTCATCGCAGGGGGGTTTGGCTGAAGCTTTCTTT
NA,TRBJ2-2,TRBV19,once,17,CASSIDHGDISVGELFF,TGTGCCAGTAGTATAGATCACGGGGACATTTCCGTCGGGGAGCTGTTTTTT
NA,TRBJ2-2,TRBV6-1,NA,13,CASSEALTGELFF,TGTGCCAGCAGTGAAGCTCTCACCGGGGAGCTGTTTTTT
TRBD1,TRBJ1-2,TRBV9,NA,13,CASSERWWDRVAF,TGTGCCAGCAGCGAGAGGTGGTGGGACAGGGTAGCCTTC
TRBD1,TRBJ1-4,TRBV3-1/TRBV3-2,NA,18,CASSQVGGIGTENEKLFF,TGTGCCAGCAGCCAAGTTGGGGGGATCGGGACAGAGAATGAAAAACTGTTTTTT
NA,TRBJ1-3,TRBV14,NA,16,CASSQPGVRGGNTIYF,TGTGCCAGCAGCCAACCCGGGGTCCGTGGAGGAAACACCATATATTTT
NA,TRBJ1-2,TRBV7-9,NA,14,CASTSSGSNYGYTF,TGTGCCAGCACCTCGTCAGGTTCTAACTATGGCTACACCTTC
NA,TRBJ2-1,TRBV7-2,NA,13,CASSPGRGLEQFF,TGTGCCAGCAGCCCAGGACGAGGGCTTGAGCAGTTCTTC
TRBD1,TRBJ1-6,TRBV4-3,NA,16,CASSQEAGGNGSPLHF,TGCGCCAGCAGCCAAGAAGCAGGGGGAAACGGTTCACCCCTCCACTTT
NA,TRBJ1-5,TRBV2,NA,14,CASSEGGGNQPQHF,TGTGCCAGCAGTGAAGGGGGCGGAAATCAGCCCCAGCATTTT